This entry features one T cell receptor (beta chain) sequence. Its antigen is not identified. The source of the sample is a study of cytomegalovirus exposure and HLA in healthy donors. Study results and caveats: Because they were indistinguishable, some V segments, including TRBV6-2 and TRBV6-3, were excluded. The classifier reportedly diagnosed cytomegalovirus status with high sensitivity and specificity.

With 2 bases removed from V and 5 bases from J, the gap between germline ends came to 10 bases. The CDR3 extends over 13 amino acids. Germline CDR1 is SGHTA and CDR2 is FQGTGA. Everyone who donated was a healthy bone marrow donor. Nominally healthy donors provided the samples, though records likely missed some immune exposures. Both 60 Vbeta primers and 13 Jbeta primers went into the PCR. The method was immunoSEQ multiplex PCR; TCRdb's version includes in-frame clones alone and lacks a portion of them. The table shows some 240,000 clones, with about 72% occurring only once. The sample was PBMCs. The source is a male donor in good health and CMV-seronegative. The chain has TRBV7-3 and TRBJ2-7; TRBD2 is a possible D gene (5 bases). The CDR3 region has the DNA TGTGCCAGCAGCTTAGTCGGGGAAAACGAGCAGTACTTC. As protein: CASSLVGENEQYF.